Presented here are 25 T cell receptor beta chains from one specimen sequenced in a study of blood T cells in healthy people across ages. Combining a sample-barcoded 5' primer with a J-beta primer mix, a second PCR ran for about 7 to 11 cycles. Via MiXCR, TCRdb re-called the 5' RACE reads, giving one row per CDR3 protein. The data contain around 1,600,000 distinct CDR3 sequences, approximately 39% of them seen just once; the ten biggest clones take up just over 4%. The material sequenced was blood. All receptors derive from a woman between 18 and 30 years old in good health.

The chain employs TRBV20-1 and TRBJ1-2; 9 bases are shared with TRBD1. The V gene end was trimmed by 1 base and the J gene end by 6 bases; junction bases not matched to a gene: 6. The V gene's germline CDR1 is DFQATT and CDR2 SNEGSKA (reference sequence). This CDR3 region has 14 residues. The chain's CDR3 is CSARGTGVQDGYTF. CDR3 sequence (DNA): TGCAGTGCTAGAGGGACAGGGGTTCAGGATGGCTACACCTTC.

The rearrangement links TRBV10-3 to TRBJ2-3; 8 bases match TRBD1. Germline V lookup: CDR1 ENHRY, CDR2 SYGVKD. V dropped 11 bases and J dropped 4; count of bases not matched to a gene: 5. This CDR3 comprises 12 residues. The CDR3 region is CAQGAGADTQYF. In DNA form, the CDR3 reads TGTGCCCAGGGGGCAGGAGCAGATACGCAGTATTTT.

The chain couples TRBV7-9 to TRBJ2-1, with TRBD2 matching over 8 bases. The junction had 9 bases not matched to a gene; V was cut back by 4 bases and J by 4 bases. The CDR3 loop spans 16 amino acids. Looked up from germline, CDR1 is SEHNR and CDR2 is FQNEAQ (reference sequence). The CDR3, as DNA: TGTGCCAGCAGCTCTCGGGAGGGATTGGCATACAATGAGCAGTTCTTC. This sequence encodes CASSSREGLAYNEQFF.

This clonotype was picked up a small number of times. The chain employs TRBV4-3 and TRBJ1-6; 7 nucleotides match TRBD1. There are 18 residues in the CDR3. Germline values: CDR1 LGHNA, CDR2 YSLEER. V lost 4 bases and J lost 0; bases outside the gene matches: 9. The CDR3 region has the DNA TGCGCCAGCAGCCCCGGACAGGTTCCAAGCTCCTATAATTCACCCCTCCACTTT. It specifies CASSPGQVPSSYNSPLHF.

The chain links TRBV20-1 to TRBJ1-4; 8 positions match TRBD1. CDR3 length equals 12 residues. With 6 bases clipped from V and 10 bases from J, the junction kept 7 bases outside the gene matches. Germline-derived CDR1 and CDR2 are DFQATT and SNEGSKA (reference sequence). CDR3 protein: CSARTGSGKLFF. CDR3 nucleotide sequence: TGCAGTGCAAGGACAGGGAGCGGAAAACTGTTTTTT.

This clonotype appeared a few times. The V gene is TRBV28, the J gene TRBJ2-7, with D maybe TRBD2 (6 bases). V shed 5 bases and J shed 0 bases, with 17 bases lying between them. The CDR3 has 16 residues. Looked up from germline, CDR1 is MDHEN and CDR2 is SYDVKM. For the CDR3, the DNA is TGTGCCAGCAGTACTATCGGGAGAGGGTTCTCCTACGAGCAGTACTTC. Its protein is CASSTIGRGFSYEQYF. Filled out from reference TRBV28 and TRBJ2-7, the complete variable domain reads DVKVTQSSRYLVKRTGEKVFLECVQDMDHENMFWYRQDPGLGLRLIYFSYDVKMKEKGDIPEGYSVSREKKERFSLILESASTNQTSMYLCASSTIGRGFSYEQYFGPGTRLTVT.

CDR3 in amino acids: CASSPTGLQGYTF. The CDR3 nucleotides are TGTGCCAGCAGCCCCACAGGGTTACAGGGCTACACCTTC. The chain joins TRBV12-3 or TRBV12-4 to TRBJ1-2; D is perhaps TRBD1 (6 bases). V shed 6 bases and J shed 8 bases, with 16 bases lying between them. There are 13 residues in the CDR3.

J is TRBJ2-1 and V is TRBV20-1; TRBD2 agrees at 12 bases. Germline V gene data show CDR1 as DFQATT and CDR2 as SNEGSKA (reference sequence). J gave up 6 bases and V 3 bases, and 9 bases lay outside the gene matches. The CDR3 sequence is 16 residues long. DNA of the CDR3: TGCAGTGCTAGTCGAGTTTCTAGCGGGAGGGCCAATGAGCAGTTCTTC. Translated, it gives CSASRVSSGRANEQFF.

The chain couples TRBV7-2 to TRBJ2-5; weak D call: TRBD2 (7 bases). V lost 4 bases, J lost 5 bases, and 17 bases lay in between. Per germline, CDR1 SGHTA and CDR2 FQGNSA. This CDR3 has 15 amino acids. Here the CDR3 DNA reads TGTGCCAGCAGCTCGCTAGCGGCAGGGGAGGAGACCCAGTACTTC. It specifies CASSSLAAGEETQYF.

Concerning this clonotype itself: At one boundary the junction diverges from the germline segment, which might be a read error. This chain links TRBV7-9 with TRBJ2-5; tentatively, D is TRBD1 or TRBD2 (5 bases each). The CDR3 runs to 14 residues. The germline V gene has CDR1 SEHNR and CDR2 FQNEAQ (reference sequence). The CDR3: CAGSYDSGGNEQYF. The CDR3 DNA reads TGTGCCGGCAGTTACGACAGCGGAGGCAATGAGCAGTACTTC.

V usage is TRBV7-9 and J usage is TRBJ1-5, with 7 positions matching TRBD1. Germline-derived CDR1 and CDR2 are SEHNR and FQNEAQ (reference sequence). V lost 0 bases to trimming and J lost 5 bases; unmatched junction nucleotides: 4. CDR3 length equals 15 residues. DNA for the CDR3: TGTGCCAGCAGCTTAGCGGTTCAGGGGGATCAGCCCCAGCATTTT. Translation gives CASSLAVQGDQPQHF. Full variable domain (rest looked up from reference TRBV7-9 and TRBJ1-5): DTGVSQNPRHKITKRGQNVTFRCDPISEHNRLYWYRQTLGQGPEFLTYFQNEAQLEKSRLLSDRFSAERPKGSFSTLEIQRTEQGDSAMYLCASSLAVQGDQPQHFGDGTRLSIL.

The rearrangement uses TRBV4-3 and TRBJ2-1; D is possibly TRBD1 (6 bases). Trimming stripped 3 bases from V and 0 bases from J, with 12 bases between. This CDR3 region has 16 residues. Germline loops: CDR1 LGHNA, CDR2 YSLEER. This CDR3 is CASSQSTGSSYNEQFF. CDR3 DNA: TGCGCCAGCAGCCAGTCAACAGGGAGCTCCTACAATGAGCAGTTCTTC.

This clonotype was recorded at least ten times. This rearrangement joins TRBV12-3 or TRBV12-4 to TRBJ2-3, with unresolved D. Trimming cost V 6 bases and J 0 bases, with 7 bases left between them. The CDR3 length is 13 residues. DNA for the CDR3: TGTGCCAGCAGACCCACAAGCACAGATACGCAGTATTTT. Translated: CASRPTSTDTQYF.

This clonotype was seen a few times. The V call is TRBV29-1, the J call TRBJ1-1; no reliable D call. CDR3 size: 13 residues. Trimming left V 1 base short and J 5 bases short, with 11 bases between. Germline CDR1 reads SQVTM; CDR2 reads ANQGSEA. This CDR3 reads CSVEGQMVTEAFF. DNA of the CDR3: TGCAGCGTTGAAGGGCAGATGGTTACTGAAGCTTTCTTT.

The chain has TRBV7-2 and TRBJ2-1, with D perhaps assigned TRBD1 or TRBD2 (7 bases each). V was shortened by 5 bases and J by 2 bases, with 13 bases between the two germline ends. The CDR3 length is 15 residues. Germline V gene sequence: CDR1 SGHTA, CDR2 FQGNSA. The CDR3 region is CASSTGGTAYNEQFF. The CDR3 nucleotides read TGTGCCAGCAGCACCGGGGGGACAGCCTACAATGAGCAGTTCTTC.

The V gene is TRBV18, the J gene TRBJ2-1; tentatively, D is TRBD2 (6 bases). CDR1 is KGHSH and CDR2 is LQKENI in the germline V gene. V shed 1 base and J shed 6 bases, with 13 bases lying between them. The CDR3 length is 15 residues. The CDR3 DNA follows: TGTGCCAGCTCACCACTCGGACTGGGGGGCAATGAGCAGTTCTTC. Encoded protein: CASSPLGLGGNEQFF. Together with reference TRBV18 and TRBJ2-1, the CDR3 gives the full variable domain: NAGVMQNPRHLVRRRGQEARLRCSPMKGHSHVYWYRQLPEEGLKFMVYLQKENIIDESGMPKERFSAEFPKEGPSILRIQQVVRGDSAAYFCASSPLGLGGNEQFFGPGTRLTVL.

A single count supports this clonotype. The chain links TRBV27 to TRBJ1-6; D might be TRBD1 (5 bases). Germline values: CDR1 MNHEY, CDR2 SMNVEV (reference sequence). CDR3 size: 13 residues. The V gene lost 3 bases and the J gene lost 9 bases, with 9 bases spanning the gap. The CDR3 nucleotides are TGTGCCAGCAGTTTTCAGGGAGGTTCACCCCTCCACTTT. Translating gives CASSFQGGSPLHF.

This clonotype was observed a handful of times. J is TRBJ2-5 and V is TRBV4-1; no clear D gene. Germline CDR1 and CDR2: MGHRA and YSYEKL. The CDR3 spans 13 residues. V shed 1 base and J shed 5 bases, with 8 bases lying between them. The CDR3, as DNA: TGCGCCAGCAGCCAAGTTCACGGCGAGACCCAGTACTTC. Translation gives CASSQVHGETQYF.

The chain links TRBV28 to TRBJ2-7; 10 nucleotides match TRBD2. Unmatched junction bases numbered 10, after V lost 5 bases and J lost 3 bases. The CDR3 contains 16 residues. CDR1 MDHEN and CDR2 SYDVKM come from the germline V gene. The CDR3 reads CASSPVTSGANYEQYF. The CDR3 nucleotides read TGTGCCAGCAGTCCAGTTACTAGCGGGGCGAACTACGAGCAGTACTTC.

This sequence joins TRBV6-2 or TRBV6-3 and TRBJ2-1; 15 bases match TRBD2. Germline V lookup: CDR1 MNHEY, CDR2 SVGEGT. The CDR3 has 18 residues. After removal of 2 bases from V and 2 bases from J, the junction contained 4 bases not matched to a gene. CDR3 nucleotides: TGTGCCAGCAGTTACGACCGGACTAGCGGGAGGGCCTACAATGAGCAGTTCTTC. This translates into CASSYDRTSGRAYNEQFF.

CDR3 residues: CSVGRQFSREQYF. CDR3 sequence (DNA): TGCAGCGTGGGTCGGCAGTTTTCCCGCGAGCAGTACTTC. The chain links TRBV29-1 to TRBJ2-4; D gene uncertain. The J call is uncertain, as TRBJ2-7 better fits the DNA end. This CDR3 is built from 13 residues. Germline CDR1 reads SQVTM; CDR2 reads ANQGSEA.

The chain employs TRBV28 and TRBJ2-3; 7 nucleotides match TRBD1. The V gene's germline CDR1 is MDHEN and CDR2 SYDVKM. V lost 5 bases, J lost 0 bases, and 11 bases stayed unmatched. This CDR3 spans 17 amino acids. The DNA for the CDR3 is TGTGCCAGCAGTCGGGACAGAGGGACGTTGAGCACAGATACGCAGTATTTT. Its translation is CASSRDRGTLSTDTQYF.

This clonotype appeared many times. The rearrangement links TRBV10-3 to TRBJ2-1; D remains ambiguous. CDR1 ENHRY and CDR2 SYGVKD come from the germline V gene. V was trimmed by 7 bases and J by 6 bases, leaving 7 bases between them. CDR3 length equals 11 residues. CDR3 DNA: TGTGCCATCAAGGGTCTCAATGAGCAGTTCTTC. Its protein is CAIKGLNEQFF.

This rearrangement joins TRBV6-2 or TRBV6-3 to TRBJ2-1; D unresolved. The CDR3 totals 13 residues. Germline CDR1 reads MNHEY; CDR2 reads SVGEGT. Trimming removed 6 bases at V and 5 bases at J, with 11 bases between. The CDR3 sequence is CASRLLENNEQFF. The CDR3 coding sequence is TGTGCCAGCAGGCTACTTGAGAACAATGAGCAGTTCTTC.

This rearrangement joins TRBV7-8 to TRBJ2-7; a possible D gene is TRBD1 (6 bases). The V and J ends lost 2 bases and 0 bases respectively, with 11 bases between them. CDR1 and CDR2 (germline): SGHVS, FQNEAQ. This CDR3 has 15 residues. CDR3 region: CASSLYRESSYEQYF. The CDR3 DNA follows: TGTGCCAGCAGCTTATACAGGGAGAGCTCCTACGAGCAGTACTTC.